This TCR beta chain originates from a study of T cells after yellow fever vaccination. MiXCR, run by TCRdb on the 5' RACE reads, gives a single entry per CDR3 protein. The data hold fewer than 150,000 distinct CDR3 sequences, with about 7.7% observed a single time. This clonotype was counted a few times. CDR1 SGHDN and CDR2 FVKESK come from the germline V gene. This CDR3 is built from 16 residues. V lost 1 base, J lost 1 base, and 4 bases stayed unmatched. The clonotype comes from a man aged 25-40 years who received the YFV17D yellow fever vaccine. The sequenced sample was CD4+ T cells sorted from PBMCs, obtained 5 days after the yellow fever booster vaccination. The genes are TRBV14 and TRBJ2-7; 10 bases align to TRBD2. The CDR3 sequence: CASSQGPSGSSYEQYF. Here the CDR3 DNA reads TGTGCCAGCAGCCAAGGACCTAGCGGGAGTTCCTACGAGCAGTACTTC.